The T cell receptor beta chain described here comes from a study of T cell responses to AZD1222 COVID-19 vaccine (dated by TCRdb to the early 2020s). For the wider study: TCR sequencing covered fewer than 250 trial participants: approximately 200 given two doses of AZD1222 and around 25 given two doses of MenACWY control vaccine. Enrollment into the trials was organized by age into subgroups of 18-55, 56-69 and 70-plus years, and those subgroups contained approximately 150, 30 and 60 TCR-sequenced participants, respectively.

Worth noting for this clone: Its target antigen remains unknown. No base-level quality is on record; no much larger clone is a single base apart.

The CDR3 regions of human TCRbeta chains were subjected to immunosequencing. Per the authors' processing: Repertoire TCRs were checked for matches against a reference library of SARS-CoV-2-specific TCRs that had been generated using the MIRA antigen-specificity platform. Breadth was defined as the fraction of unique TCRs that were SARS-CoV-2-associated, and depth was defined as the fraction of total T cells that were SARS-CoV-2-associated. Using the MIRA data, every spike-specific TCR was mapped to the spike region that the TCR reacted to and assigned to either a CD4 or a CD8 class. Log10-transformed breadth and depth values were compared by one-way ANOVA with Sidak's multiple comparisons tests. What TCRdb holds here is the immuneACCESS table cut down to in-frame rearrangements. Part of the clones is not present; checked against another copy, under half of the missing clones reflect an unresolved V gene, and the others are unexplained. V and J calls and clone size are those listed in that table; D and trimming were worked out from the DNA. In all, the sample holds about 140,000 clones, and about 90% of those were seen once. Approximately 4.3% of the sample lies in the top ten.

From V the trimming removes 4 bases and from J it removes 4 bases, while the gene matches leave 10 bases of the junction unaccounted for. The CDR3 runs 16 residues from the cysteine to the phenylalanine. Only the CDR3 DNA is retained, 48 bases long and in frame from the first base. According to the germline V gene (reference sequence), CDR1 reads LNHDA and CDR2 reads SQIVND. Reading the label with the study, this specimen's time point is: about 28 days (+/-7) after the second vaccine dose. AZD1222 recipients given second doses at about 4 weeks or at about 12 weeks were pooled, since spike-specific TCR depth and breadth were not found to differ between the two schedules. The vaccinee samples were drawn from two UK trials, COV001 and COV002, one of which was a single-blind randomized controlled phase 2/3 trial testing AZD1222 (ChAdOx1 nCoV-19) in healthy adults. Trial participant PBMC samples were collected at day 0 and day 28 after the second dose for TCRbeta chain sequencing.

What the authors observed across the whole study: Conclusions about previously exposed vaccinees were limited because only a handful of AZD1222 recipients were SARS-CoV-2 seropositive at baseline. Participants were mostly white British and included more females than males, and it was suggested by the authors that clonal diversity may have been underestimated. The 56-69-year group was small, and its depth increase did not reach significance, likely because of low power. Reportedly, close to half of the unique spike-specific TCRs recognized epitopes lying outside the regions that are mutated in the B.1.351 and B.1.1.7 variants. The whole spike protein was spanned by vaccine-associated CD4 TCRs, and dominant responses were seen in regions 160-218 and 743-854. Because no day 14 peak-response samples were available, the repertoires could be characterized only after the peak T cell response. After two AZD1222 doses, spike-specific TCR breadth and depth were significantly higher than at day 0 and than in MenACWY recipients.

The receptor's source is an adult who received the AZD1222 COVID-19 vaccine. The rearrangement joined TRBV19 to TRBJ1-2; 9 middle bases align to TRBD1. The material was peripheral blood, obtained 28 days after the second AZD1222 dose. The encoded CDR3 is CASSSQNRGRAYGYTF. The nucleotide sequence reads TGTGCCAGTAGTAGTCAAAACAGGGGGCGCGCCTATGGCTACACCTTC.